The T cell receptor beta chain under discussion was sequenced for a study of graft-versus-host responses after intestinal transplantation. Study in general: Each patient got anti-thymocyte globulin induction, then tacrolimus and steroids for about 3 years. Study-wide results and caveats: Where graft-donor T cell macrochimerism was present, patients had high graft-versus-host to host-versus-graft clonal ratios in allografts.

CDR3 length: 14 amino acids. Germline loops: CDR1 MNHEY, CDR2 SMNVEV (reference sequence). V was clipped by 6 bases and J by 6 bases; unmatched bases: 6. Sequenced by immunoSEQ multiplex PCR; TCRdb stores in-frame clones only, minus some. Counted here are 20,000 to 25,000 clones, about 45% occurring once; the ten biggest clones make up roughly 1.4%. The study plated approximately 200,000 CFSE-labeled responders with approximately 200,000 irradiated, violet-dye-labeled stimulators. At the end of the reaction, proliferating CFSE-low CD3+CD4+ and CD3+CD8+ responders were sorted. This TCR derives from a human patient who was an organ donor for intestinal transplantation. Here the sequenced sample was alloreactive CD8+ T cells from a mixed lymphocyte reaction culture, taken before transplantation. Indicated subset: CFSE-low proliferating T cells sorted from roughly six-day pre-transplant mixed lymphocyte reaction (GvH or HvG direction). This chain joins TRBV27 and TRBJ2-1; TRBD2 matches at 9 bases. CDR3 region: CASSPGLAPNEQFF. CDR3 nucleotides: TGTGCCAGCAGCCCGGGACTAGCACCCAATGAGCAGTTCTTC.